This TCR beta chain was sequenced for a study of blood T cell repertoires in COVID-19 (dated by TCRdb to the early 2020s). With respect to the entire study: Samples from collaborators originated in the United States, Italy and Spain and spanned both the acute and convalescent phases of COVID-19. The material from the prospective study consisted of cDNA or gDNA derived from T cells, B-cell-depleted T cells, or PBMCs. The dataset comprised deeply sampled blood TCRbeta repertoires from subjects exposed to, actively infected with, or recovered from COVID-19. The repertoires were released in a freely available public database meant as a resource for research on the immune response to SARS-CoV-2. The samples were drawn from the first 160 participants of the ongoing ImmuneRACE study and from over a thousand subjects provided by 6 global collaborators. A de-identified subject ID, COVID-19 status, age in years and sex were almost always included in the sample metadata. Where HLA class I and class II types were available, the types were taken from metadata supplied by the sample provider, not from assay-based typing.

About this clone itself: What antigen it recognizes has not been identified. Base qualities were left out, and no much larger clone turns up one base away.

The immunoSEQ Assay, a bias-controlled multiplex PCR, was used to amplify TCRbeta CDR3 regions from genomic DNA. Per the original workflow: The number of nucleated cells in each sample was estimated from the amplification of reference gene primers within the assay. To quantify the absolute abundance of each unique TCRbeta CDR3 rearrangement, sequence reads were collapsed and filtered. For each sample, productive Simpson clonality was calculated as the square root of Simpson's diversity index across productive rearrangements. Imported from immuneACCESS, the table was reduced by TCRdb to in-frame sequences with V and J called. These copies leave out some clones; in studies compared against another copy, an unresolved V gene accounts for under half, and the cause of the remainder is not known. V and J calls and clone size come straight from that table; D and trimming were deduced from the DNA. A total of about 360,000 clones appear in this sample, around 87% of them only once. The top ten constitute around 2.9% of the sample.

The collaborating institutions used their own protocols to collect whole blood in K2EDTA tubes. For TCRbeta analysis, collaborators shipped samples in one of three forms: frozen whole blood, isolated PBMCs, or DNA extracted from either of those sample types. The paper as a whole reports these results and caveats: Clinical and demographic metadata were provided uncurated, with the amount varying by source and participant.

The CDR3 numbers 14 residues from cysteine through phenylalanine. The read is trimmed to its CDR3 DNA, 42 bases read in frame from base 1. In the germline V gene (reference sequence), CDR1 corresponds to PRHDT and CDR2 to FYEKMQ. V is clipped by 4 bases and J by 2 bases, and the sequence between their germline boundaries is 12 bases long. The TCR sequence derives from a human donor in a cohort sampled during active COVID-19. Here the chain combines TRBV13 and TRBJ2-7; TRBD1 is perhaps the D gene, given 6 matching bases. Input material: peripheral blood. The nucleotides are TGTGCCAGCAGCTCCCGGACAGAGACCTACGAGCAGTACTTC. This yields the protein CASSSRTETYEQYF.